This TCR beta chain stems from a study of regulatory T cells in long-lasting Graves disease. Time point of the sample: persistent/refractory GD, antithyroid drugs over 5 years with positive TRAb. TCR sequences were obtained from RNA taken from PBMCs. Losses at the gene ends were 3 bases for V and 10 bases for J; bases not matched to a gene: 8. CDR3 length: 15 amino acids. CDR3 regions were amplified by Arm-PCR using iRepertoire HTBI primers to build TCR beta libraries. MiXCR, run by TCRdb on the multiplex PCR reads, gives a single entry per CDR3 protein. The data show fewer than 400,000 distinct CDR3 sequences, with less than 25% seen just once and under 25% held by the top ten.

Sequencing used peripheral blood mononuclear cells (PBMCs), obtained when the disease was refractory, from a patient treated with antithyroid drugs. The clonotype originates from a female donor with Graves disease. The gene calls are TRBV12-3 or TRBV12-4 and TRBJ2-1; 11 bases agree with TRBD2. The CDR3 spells CASSFLAGGLKEQFF. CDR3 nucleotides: TGTGCCAGCAGTTTTCTAGCGGGAGGTCTTAAAGAGCAGTTCTTC.